The next 7 T cell receptor beta chains were all read from a single sample in a study of cytomegalovirus exposure and HLA in healthy donors. PCR was performed using 60 Vbeta and 13 Jbeta primers. The assay was immunoSEQ multiplex PCR, and TCRdb's table has in-frame clones only and misses some. The data hold 100,000 to 150,000 clones, with around three quarters observed a single time. Sequenced: PBMCs. The receptors shown here come from a woman aged 60-75 years in good health and CMV-seropositive.

The chain uses TRBV5-1 and TRBJ1-1; maybe TRBD1 (5 bases). Trimming left V 4 bases short and J 1 base short, with 14 bases between. This CDR3 region has 15 residues. The germline V gene encodes CDR1 SGHRS and CDR2 YFSETQ. DNA of the CDR3: TGCGCCAGCAGCCTGGGGCCCGGGGGGAACACTGAAGCTTTCTTT. It specifies CASSLGPGGNTEAFF.

The chain uses TRBV27 and TRBJ2-1; TRBD1 might be the D (6 bases). Trimming took off 5 bases at V and 4 bases at J, with 18 bases between the two ends. Germline CDR1 and CDR2: MNHEY and SMNVEV (reference sequence). This CDR3 is built from 16 residues. DNA for the CDR3: TGTGCCAGCAGTGCGCTACAGGGTAGGGGTTACAATGAGCAGTTCTTC. Translating gives CASSALQGRGYNEQFF.

The rearrangement joins TRBV6-6 to TRBJ2-5, with D perhaps TRBD2 (6 bases). The CDR3 consists of 12 residues. Per the germline V gene, CDR1 is MNHNY and CDR2 is SVGAGI (reference sequence). Trimming removed 8 bases at V and 1 base at J, with 8 bases between. The CDR3 protein is CASCGVQETQYF. In nucleotides, the CDR3 is TGTGCCAGCTGCGGGGTCCAAGAGACCCAGTACTTC.

The chain has TRBV5-1 and TRBJ2-7; the match to TRBD1 covers 7 bases. Germline V gene data show CDR1 as SGHRS and CDR2 as YFSETQ. There are 13 residues in the CDR3. Trimming at V came to 9 bases and at J to 2 bases, leaving 8 bases not matched to a gene. CDR3 nucleotides: TGCGCCATTACTTCGGACAGGCCCTACGAGCAGTACTTC. Amino acid sequence: CAITSDRPYEQYF.

The chain has TRBV27 and TRBJ1-1, with 8 bases that match TRBD1. Per the germline V gene, CDR1 is MNHEY and CDR2 is SMNVEV (reference sequence). CDR3 length: 14 residues. With V trimmed by 5 bases and J by 1 base, 3 bases remained unmatched. The chain's CDR3 is CASSTGQGNTEAFF. The CDR3 DNA reads as TGTGCCAGCAGTACCGGACAGGGGAACACTGAAGCTTTCTTT.

The chain is built from TRBV6-1 and TRBJ2-2; D might be TRBD1 (5 bases). This CDR3 is 15 amino acids long. V shed 5 bases and J shed 1 base, with 11 bases lying between them. CDR1 is MNHNS, CDR2 SASEGT, per germline. CDR3 loop: CASSRRTMNTGELFF. In DNA form, the CDR3 reads TGTGCCAGCAGTAGACGGACAATGAACACCGGGGAGCTGTTTTTT.

The J gene is TRBJ2-5, the V gene TRBV7-9, with TRBD2 matching 11 bases. Germline V lookup: CDR1 SEHNR, CDR2 FQNEAQ (reference sequence). CDR3 length: 16 residues. Germline trimming cut 5 bases from V and 5 bases from J; bases unmatched to any gene: 10. CDR3 region: CASSGGVLAGVETQYF. The CDR3, as DNA: TGTGCCAGCAGCGGCGGGGTACTAGCGGGAGTGGAGACCCAGTACTTC.